What follows are 27 T cell receptor beta chains derived from one specimen sequenced in a study of cytomegalovirus exposure and HLA in healthy donors. Use of 60 Vbeta and 13 Jbeta primers characterized the PCR. Assay used: immunoSEQ multiplex PCR; TCRdb lists only in-frame clones, some missing. This sample lists tens of thousands of clones; its ten largest clones have 2.7%. Specimen: PBMCs. The receptors stem from a man in his forties in good health and CMV-seronegative.

The V call is TRBV2, the J call TRBJ1-1, with 8 nucleotides matching TRBD1. V lost 5 bases and J lost 12; bases outside the gene matches: 14. Per the germline V gene, CDR1 is SNHLY and CDR2 is FYNNEI. The CDR3 is made up of 14 amino acids. CDR3 nucleotides: TGTGCCAGCAGTCTTTACCCCGAGACAGGGGAGACTTTCTTT. This translates into CASSLYPETGETFF.

The chain is built from TRBV4-2 and TRBJ2-1, with TRBD2 matching over 8 bases. Germline CDR1 is LGHNA and CDR2 is YNFKEQ. CDR3 size: 16 residues. Trimming cost V 0 bases and J 7 bases; bases outside gene matches: 8. The CDR3 reads CASSQDSSGGVNEQFF. The CDR3, as DNA: TGTGCCAGCAGCCAAGATTCCTCCGGGGGGGTGAATGAGCAGTTCTTC.

The chain links TRBV29-1 to TRBJ1-1; D unresolved. V lost 7 bases and J lost 5, with 8 bases in between. Germline CDR1 reads SQVTM; CDR2 reads ANQGSEA. The CDR3 is 10 residues long. The CDR3 sequence: CSADGTEAFF. The CDR3 nucleotides read TGCAGCGCTGACGGGACTGAAGCTTTCTTT.

The CDR3 DNA reads TGTGCCAGTAGTAAGCCCTCAACGGAGACCCAGTACTTC. Residues: CASSKPSTETQYF. The chain links TRBV19 to TRBJ2-5; D call uncertain. Trimming cost V 4 bases and J 5 bases, with 11 bases left between them. The germline V gene encodes CDR1 LNHDA and CDR2 SQIVND (reference sequence). The length of the CDR3 is 13 residues. Together with reference TRBV19 and TRBJ2-5, the CDR3 gives the full variable domain: DGGITQSPKYLFRKEGQNVTLSCEQNLNHDAMYWYRQDPGQGLRLIYYSQIVNDFQKGDIAEGYSVSREKKESFPLTVTSAQKNPTAFYLCASSKPSTETQYFGPGTRLLVL.

V is TRBV9 and J is TRBJ2-3; 10 nucleotides match TRBD2. CDR3 length: 17 residues. The germline V gene encodes CDR1 SGDLS and CDR2 YYNGEE. With 3 bases clipped from V and 1 base from J, the junction kept 8 bases outside the gene matches. The CDR3 sequence is CASSAHPLAGGTDTQYF. As DNA, the CDR3 is TGTGCCAGCAGCGCCCACCCTCTAGCGGGGGGCACAGATACGCAGTATTTT. Together with reference TRBV9 and TRBJ2-3, the CDR3 gives the full variable domain: DSGVTQTPKHLITATGQRVTLRCSPRSGDLSVYWYQQSLDQGLQFLIQYYNGEERAKGNILERFSAQQFPDLHSELNLSSLELGDSALYFCASSAHPLAGGTDTQYFGPGTRLTVL.

This sequence joins TRBV7-2 and TRBJ2-5, with TRBD2 identical over 8 bases. The J call may be wrong; the DNA end is better matched by TRBJ2-7. The CDR3 sequence is 15 residues long. Germline values: CDR1 SGHTA, CDR2 FQGNSA. CDR3 sequence: CASSLTSGYSYEQYF. CDR3 DNA: TGTGCCAGCAGCTTAACTAGCGGATACTCCTACGAGCAGTACTTC.

The chain carries TRBV6-1 and TRBJ2-1; 9 bases map to TRBD1. Germline V lookup: CDR1 MNHNS, CDR2 SASEGT. The CDR3 has 13 residues. The ends lost 11 bases at V and 5 bases at J; junction bases unmatched: 7. Here the CDR3 reads CAGRRTGDNEQFF. For the CDR3, the DNA is TGTGCCGGACGTCGGACAGGGGACAATGAGCAGTTCTTC.

The chain employs TRBV28 and TRBJ2-7; unclear D gene. Trimming took off 7 bases at V and 5 bases at J, with 18 bases between the two ends. The CDR3 runs 14 residues. Germline CDR1 is MDHEN and CDR2 is SYDVKM. The CDR3 loop is CASNPGSTSHEQYF. The CDR3 DNA is TGTGCCAGCAACCCGGGTAGTACGAGTCACGAGCAGTACTTC. Complete variable domain (other parts from reference TRBV28 and TRBJ2-7): DVKVTQSSRYLVKRTGEKVFLECVQDMDHENMFWYRQDPGLGLRLIYFSYDVKMKEKGDIPEGYSVSREKKERFSLILESASTNQTSMYLCASNPGSTSHEQYFGPGTRLTVT.

The CDR3 sequence is CAWGDILNGYTF. CDR3 DNA sequence: TGTGCCTGGGGGGACATACTAAATGGCTACACCTTC. The chain employs TRBV30 and TRBJ1-2; D possibly corresponds to TRBD1 (6 bases). Germline CDR1 reads GTSNPN; CDR2 reads SVGIG (reference sequence). The V end was cut by 5 bases, the J end by 6 bases, with 13 bases between. The CDR3 runs to 12 residues.

This sequence joins TRBV7-9 and TRBJ1-2; D perhaps matches TRBD1 (6 bases). The CDR3 covers 14 residues. V lost 1 base and J lost 2, with 8 bases in between. The germline V gene encodes CDR1 SEHNR and CDR2 FQNEAQ (reference sequence). DNA for the CDR3: TGTGCCAGCAGCTTAGTGCAGGGGAACTATGGCTACACCTTC. It translates to CASSLVQGNYGYTF.

This sequence joins TRBV6-1 and TRBJ2-1; 9 positions match TRBD2. The germline V gene has CDR1 MNHNS and CDR2 SASEGT. The CDR3 sequence is 16 residues long. Trimming at V came to 4 bases and at J to 9 bases, leaving 13 bases not matched to a gene. CDR3 region: CASSAVLAGRLVEQFF. The CDR3 region has the DNA TGTGCCAGCAGTGCCGTACTAGCGGGCCGCCTGGTTGAGCAGTTCTTC.

The rearrangement links TRBV2 to TRBJ2-1; D may be TRBD1 (6 bases). Germline-derived CDR1 and CDR2 are SNHLY and FYNNEI. The CDR3 spans 15 residues. V shed 7 bases and J shed 6 bases, with 19 bases lying between them. The CDR3 region is CASTTDSGAGNEQFF. The CDR3 nucleotides read TGTGCCAGCACCACTGACTCAGGGGCGGGCAATGAGCAGTTCTTC.

This rearrangement joins TRBV5-1 to TRBJ2-5; D is unresolved. The CDR3 is 12 amino acids. V was trimmed by 4 bases and J by 2 bases, leaving 6 bases between them. Germline V gene sequence: CDR1 SGHRS, CDR2 YFSETQ. Written as DNA, the CDR3 is TGCGCCAGCAGCCTAACTCAAGAGACCCAGTACTTC. As protein: CASSLTQETQYF.

The chain couples TRBV29-1 to TRBJ2-1; 15 nucleotides align to TRBD2. Germline trimming cut 4 bases from V and 8 bases from J; bases unmatched to any gene: 3. Germline V lookup: CDR1 SQVTM, CDR2 ANQGSEA. This CDR3 is 14 amino acids long. The CDR3 protein is CSVGGLAGGYEQFF. As DNA, the CDR3 is TGCAGCGTTGGGGGACTAGCGGGGGGATATGAGCAGTTCTTC.

The V gene is TRBV11-3, the J gene TRBJ2-1, with D maybe TRBD1 (5 bases). Germline loops: CDR1 SGHNT, CDR2 YENEEA. This CDR3 has 14 residues. Deletions cut 1 base from V and 7 bases from J, with 11 bases between. The CDR3 region has the DNA TGTGCCAGCAGCTTAGTAGGGGTTGGGAATGAGCAGTTCTTC. Its protein product is CASSLVGVGNEQFF.

V is TRBV29-1 and J is TRBJ1-2, with TRBD1 as a possible D gene (5 bases). V was cut by 3 bases and J by 7 bases, with 12 bases left in between. The CDR3 runs 12 residues. Germline V gives CDR1 SQVTM, CDR2 ANQGSEA. The CDR3 sequence is CSVERQGSGYTF. The CDR3 DNA reads as TGCAGCGTTGAGAGGCAGGGCTCTGGCTACACCTTC.

V and J are TRBV9 and TRBJ2-7, with D perhaps matching TRBD1 (6 bases). The CDR3 sequence is 14 residues long. The V end was cut by 3 bases, the J end by 1 base, with 11 bases between. Germline CDR1 is SGDLS and CDR2 is YYNGEE. CDR3 region: CASSEQGMSYEQYF. The DNA of the CDR3 is TGTGCCAGCAGCGAACAGGGTATGTCCTACGAGCAGTACTTC.

The genes are TRBV19 and TRBJ1-5; TRBD1 might be the D (5 bases). CDR3 size: 19 residues. The V end was cut by 5 bases, the J end by 9 bases, with 32 bases between. Germline CDR1 is LNHDA and CDR2 is SQIVND (reference sequence). Written as DNA, the CDR3 is TGTGCCAGTAGTGATGACGGGGGAGATTTTTGGGGGGATTTTTGGCCCCAGCATTTT. Residues: CASSDDGGDFWGDFWPQHF.

V usage is TRBV11-2 and J usage is TRBJ1-1; D remains unclear. The CDR3 loop spans 14 amino acids. Germline V lookup: CDR1 SGHAT, CDR2 FQNNGV. V was trimmed by 2 bases and J by 4 bases, leaving 11 bases between them. The CDR3 sequence is CASSLLGVGTEAFF. For the CDR3, the DNA is TGTGCCAGCAGCTTACTGGGAGTCGGCACTGAAGCTTTCTTT.

The V call is TRBV11-2, the J call TRBJ2-1; 13 nucleotides agree with TRBD2. Unmatched junction bases numbered 8, after V lost 2 bases and J lost 1 base. Germline CDR1 is SGHAT and CDR2 is FQNNGV. The CDR3 is made up of 19 amino acids. The chain's CDR3 is CASSLKTSGGFRSYNEQFF. Written as DNA, the CDR3 is TGTGCCAGCAGCTTAAAGACTAGCGGGGGGTTCAGGTCCTACAATGAGCAGTTCTTC.

V is TRBV18 and J is TRBJ2-3, with D hard to call. Germline V gene lookup returns CDR1 KGHSH and CDR2 LQKENI. The CDR3 loop spans 14 amino acids. Between the trimmed V and J ends, which lost 3 bases and 3 bases, there was a span of 10 bases. The CDR3 here is CASSPAARTDTQYF. The CDR3 nucleotides read TGTGCCAGCTCACCGGCAGCGAGGACAGATACGCAGTATTTT.

The chain uses TRBV6-1 and TRBJ2-5; 10 bases are a match to TRBD1. CDR1 and CDR2 (germline): MNHNS, SASEGT. V lost 4 bases and J lost 0; bases outside the gene matches: 2. This CDR3 comprises 15 residues. The CDR3 DNA reads as TGTGCCAGCAGTGCGGGACAGGGGTACCAAGAGACCCAGTACTTC. It yields the protein CASSAGQGYQETQYF.

The rearrangement links TRBV28 to TRBJ2-7, with 10 bases identical to TRBD1. The CDR3 covers 16 residues. Germline CDR1 is MDHEN and CDR2 is SYDVKM. The ends lost 2 bases at V and 2 bases at J; junction bases unmatched: 6. CDR3 sequence: CASSLVLGQGTYEQYF. The CDR3 DNA sequence: TGTGCCAGCAGTTTAGTTCTGGGACAGGGGACCTACGAGCAGTACTTC.

The CDR3, as DNA: TGCGCCAGCAGTTCGGGACAAACTAACTATGGCTACACCTTC. Its translation: CASSSGQTNYGYTF. V usage is TRBV5-1 and J usage is TRBJ1-2, with D possibly being TRBD1 (6 bases). The CDR3 runs 14 residues. V was trimmed by 5 bases and J by 0 bases, leaving 11 bases between them. Germline V lookup: CDR1 SGHRS, CDR2 YFSETQ.

The CDR3 DNA is TGTGCCAGCCTCTCCTCGACTAGTTCAAGCACAGATACGCAGTATTTT. Its protein is CASLSSTSSSTDTQYF. V usage is TRBV5-6 and J usage is TRBJ2-3, with TRBD2 as a possible D gene (6 bases). The V gene's germline CDR1 is SGHDT and CDR2 YYEEEE. V shed 7 bases and J shed 0 bases, with 18 bases lying between them. The CDR3 extends over 16 amino acids.

The chain joins TRBV7-9 to TRBJ2-1, with TRBD2 matching 7 bases. Germline CDR1 is SEHNR and CDR2 is FQNEAQ (reference sequence). V gave up 1 base and J gave up 7 bases; unmatched junction bases: 4. CDR3 size: 14 residues. The CDR3 here is CASSLGGLENEQFF. Written as DNA, the CDR3 is TGTGCCAGCAGCTTAGGTGGACTAGAGAATGAGCAGTTCTTC.

CDR3 sequence (DNA): TGTGCCAGCAGCTTGGGGACAGGGTTTTTAGGGACCCAGTACTTC. The encoded protein is CASSLGTGFLGTQYF. This chain uses TRBV5-6 with TRBJ2-5; 8 bases match TRBD1. The CDR3 is made up of 15 amino acids. With V trimmed by 0 bases and J by 7 bases, 8 bases remained unmatched. Germline V gene sequence: CDR1 SGHDT, CDR2 YYEEEE.